Reported below is one T cell receptor beta chain. This sample was taken from a study of blood T cell repertoires in COVID-19. Overall study: From the United States, Italy and Spain came samples of acute and convalescent COVID-19.

In the source study's methods: Amplified reference gene primers provided the basis for estimating nucleated cell counts. Sequencing used immunoSEQ multiplex PCR; TCRdb keeps in-frame clones, though not all of them. That table is the source of V, J and clone size, and D and trimming were worked out from the DNA. Among under 200,000 clones, more than 70% were seen once, and the ten largest hold roughly 7%. The sample was peripheral blood. This clonotype was obtained from a man aged 50 to 59 with active or convalescent COVID-19.

The CDR3 region has the DNA TGTGCCAGCAGCTTATTCGCGACAGGGGCAGTCTTCGGTGGCTACACCTTC. Translating gives CASSLFATGAVFGGYTF. The chain uses TRBV7-2 and TRBJ1-2, with TRBD1 matching over 8 bases. The ends lost 2 bases at V and 7 bases at J; junction bases unmatched: 15. The V gene's germline CDR1 is SGHTA and CDR2 FQGNSA. The CDR3 is 17 amino acids. The full variable domain, with the rest looked up from reference TRBV7-2 and TRBJ1-2, is GAGVSQSPSNKVTEKGKDVELRCDPISGHTALYWYRQSLGQGLEFLIYFQGNSAPDKSGLPSDRFSAERTGGSVSTLTIQRTQQEDSAVYLCASSLFATGAVFGGYTFGSGTRLTVV.